A single sample is the source of the 11 T cell receptor beta chains below, sequenced in a study of cytomegalovirus exposure and HLA in healthy donors. Produced via immunoSEQ multiplex PCR; TCRdb's table is partial and in-frame only. Of tens of thousands of clones listed, about 97% are singletons. The sample consisted of PBMCs. These receptors were taken from a man aged 25-45 years in good health and CMV-seropositive.

The V and J genes are TRBV7-3 and TRBJ2-1; D is possibly TRBD2 (5 bases). V gave up 3 bases and J gave up 7 bases, with 7 bases separating them. CDR1 and CDR2 from the germline V gene are SGHTA and FQGTGA. CDR3 length: 12 residues. The DNA of the CDR3 is TGTGCCAGCAGCTTCCCGGGGAATGAGCAGTTCTTC. Translating it yields CASSFPGNEQFF.

This sequence joins TRBV2 and TRBJ2-4; D ambiguous. The length of the CDR3 is 14 residues. Trimming removed 3 bases at V and 4 bases at J, with 10 bases between. Germline loops: CDR1 SNHLY, CDR2 FYNNEI. The chain's CDR3 is CASSESTVKNIQYF. The CDR3 region has the DNA TGTGCCAGCAGTGAGAGCACGGTGAAAAACATTCAGTACTTC.

V is TRBV7-9 and J is TRBJ1-3, with D unclear. The CDR3 extends over 15 amino acids. From germline, CDR1 is SEHNR and CDR2 FQNEAQ (reference sequence). The V end was cut by 0 bases, the J end by 0 bases, with 6 bases between. The CDR3 DNA sequence: TGTGCCAGCAGCTTAGCGAGGGTCTCTGGAAACACCATATATTTT. The encoded protein is CASSLARVSGNTIYF.

The chain employs TRBV19 and TRBJ2-7; 8 bases map to TRBD2. J gave up 3 bases and V 3 bases, and 4 bases lay outside the gene matches. The V gene's germline CDR1 is LNHDA and CDR2 SQIVND (reference sequence). CDR3 length: 14 amino acids. The CDR3 DNA is TGTGCCAGTAGTATCCGGACTAGCAGCTACGAGCAGTACTTC. Translated, it gives CASSIRTSSYEQYF.

The chain uses TRBV19 and TRBJ2-1, with 12 bases that match TRBD2. The V gene end was trimmed by 3 bases and the J gene end by 6 bases; junction bases not matched to a gene: 3. The CDR3 has 15 amino acids. Germline CDR1 LNHDA, CDR2 SQIVND (reference sequence). The CDR3 DNA is TGTGCCAGTAGTATCACTAGCGGGAGGCGCAATGAGCAGTTCTTC. Protein product: CASSITSGRRNEQFF.

This sequence joins TRBV11-2 and TRBJ1-2; no definite D call. CDR1 and CDR2 from the germline V gene are SGHAT and FQNNGV. This CDR3 region has 16 residues. V dropped 1 base and J dropped 2 bases, with 14 bases sitting between them. CDR3 coding DNA: TGTGCCAGCAGCTTAGTCAAGAGTACCGGGAACTATGGCTACACCTTC. It encodes CASSLVKSTGNYGYTF. Together with reference TRBV11-2 and TRBJ1-2, the CDR3 gives the full variable domain: EAGVAQSPRYKIIEKRQSVAFWCNPISGHATLYWYQQILGQGPKLLIQFQNNGVVDDSQLPKDRFSAERLKGVDSTLKIQPAKLEDSAVYLCASSLVKSTGNYGYTFGSGTRLTVV.

V gene TRBV27 combines with J gene TRBJ1-5, with D perhaps matching TRBD1 (6 bases). The V end was cut by 4 bases, the J end by 7 bases, with 11 bases between. Germline CDR1 MNHEY, CDR2 SMNVEV (reference sequence). The CDR3 runs to 13 residues. CDR3 protein: CASSSPQGQPQHF. In nucleotides, the CDR3 is TGTGCCAGCAGTTCGCCACAGGGACAGCCCCAGCATTTT.

J is TRBJ2-7 and V is TRBV6-6, with TRBD2 matching 9 bases. Germline-derived CDR1 and CDR2 are MNHNY and SVGAGI (reference sequence). The CDR3 has 15 residues. The J segment lost 2 bases and the V segment lost 0 bases, leaving 2 bases of the junction unmatched. In DNA, the CDR3 is TGTGCCAGCAGTTACTCAGTAGCGGGAGCCTACGAGCAGTACTTC. Amino acids: CASSYSVAGAYEQYF.

The CDR3 spells CSVEGGRAFYNEQFF. CDR3 nucleotides: TGCAGCGTTGAAGGCGGGAGGGCCTTCTACAATGAGCAGTTCTTC. The chain uses TRBV29-1 and TRBJ2-1, with 9 positions matching TRBD2. The germline V gene has CDR1 SQVTM and CDR2 ANQGSEA. J lost 3 bases, V lost 1 base, and 4 bases had no gene match. The CDR3 sequence is 15 residues long.

This rearrangement joins TRBV7-3 to TRBJ2-5; possible D gene TRBD1, 7 bases. From germline, CDR1 is SGHTA and CDR2 FQGTGA. Trimming left V 5 bases short and J 5 bases short, with 18 bases between. This CDR3 is built from 15 residues. The chain's CDR3 is CASSASGGRGETQYF. CDR3 nucleotide sequence: TGTGCCAGCAGCGCCTCAGGGGGTCGGGGGGAGACCCAGTACTTC.

The chain joins TRBV27 to TRBJ2-7; TRBD2 matches at 12 bases. The junction had 7 bases not matched to a gene; V was cut back by 6 bases and J by 4 bases. This CDR3 comprises 15 residues. Germline V CDR1 and CDR2: MNHEY, SMNVEV (reference sequence). The CDR3, as DNA: TGTGCCAGCAGCCCCCGACTAGCGGGAGTATACGAGCAGTACTTC. Translating gives CASSPRLAGVYEQYF.